This TCR beta chain was captured in a study of blood T cell repertoires in COVID-19. Study information: COVID-19 samples collected from the United States, Italy and Spain covered acute and convalescent phases. From T cells, B-cell-depleted T cells, or PBMCs came the material, which was cDNA or gDNA.

The CDR3 runs 12 residues. Per germline, CDR1 ENHRY and CDR2 SYGVKD. The ends were cut back, 10 bases at V and 0 bases at J, with 8 bases in the middle. Per the original methods: Counts of nucleated cells, estimated from reference gene primer amplification, were obtained. TCRdb's copy holds only in-frame clones and misses some; the assay was immunoSEQ multiplex PCR. The V and J calls and clone size come from that table; D and trimming were worked out from the DNA. The data contain 400,000 to 500,000 clones, just over 85% of them singletons. The sample taken for sequencing was peripheral blood. The J gene is TRBJ2-3, the V gene TRBV10-3, with D perhaps TRBD1 (6 bases). The clonotype comes from a woman aged 30 to 39 with active or convalescent COVID-19. CDR3 amino acids: CANGQSTDTQYF. Written as DNA, the CDR3 is TGTGCCAACGGACAGAGCACAGATACGCAGTATTTT.